This T cell receptor beta chain derives from a study of cytomegalovirus exposure and HLA in healthy donors. Researchers ran the PCR with 60 Vbeta and 13 Jbeta primers. The authors' processing: A later analysis counted some 87 million unique TCR beta chains, 9.5 million to 12 million shared. Profiling relied on immunoSEQ multiplex PCR, and the TCRdb table lists in-frame clones only, not all of them. V, J and clone size are taken as reported in that table, and D and trimming were inferred from the DNA itself. In the table there are about 130,000 clones, 70% to 90% of which are singletons. Study results and limitations: Rates of TCR association differed by HLA locus in a later analysis, with DRB1 highest and HLA-C lowest. A later analysis linked a missense DCLRE1C variant to TCR beta V- and J-gene trimming.

These donors counted as nominally healthy when sampled, but unrecorded immune exposures were likely. A word on this clone: The antigen remains undetermined.

The clonotype originates from a man aged 35 to 55 in good health and CMV-seronegative. Sample: PBMCs.

The CDR3 DNA follows: TGCGCCAGCAGGGCTAGCGGGGACCACGAGCAGTACTTC. It encodes CASRASGDHEQYF. This rearrangement joins TRBV10-2 to TRBJ2-7, with 9 nucleotides matching TRBD2. CDR3 length: 13 amino acids. V shed 6 bases and J 5 bases; nucleotides not matched to a gene: 5. CDR1 is WSHSY and CDR2 is SAAADI in the germline V gene.